This record concerns one TCR beta chain sequence. Its antigen is not known. The record originates from a study of PD-L1 blockade in urothelial cancer. At the level of the study: Analysis of the blood was performed 3 weeks (second dose) and 6 weeks after treatment start. A median blood sample held roughly 150,000 T cells and about 89,000 unique TCRs. General observations from the study: Patients with durable benefit had greater blood expansion of tumor-associated TCR clones 3 weeks into treatment.

V lost 5 bases and J 3 bases, leaving 11 bases between the germline ends. CDR3 length: 14 amino acids. From germline, CDR1 is MNHNY and CDR2 SVGAGI (reference sequence). Each patient gave between 1 and 8 samples, pretreatment and on-treatment. Repertoires were generated with immunoSEQ multiplex PCR, while TCRdb's copy carries only in-frame clones and drops some. The table lists approximately 110,000 clones, approximately 85% of them singletons. The chain carries TRBV6-6 and TRBJ1-5; D perhaps matches TRBD1 (5 bases). This receptor was obtained from a man in his fifties with urothelial cancer. The sequencing used PBMCs, collected around atezolizumab (anti-PD-L1) treatment. The CDR3 spells CASSRGGVNQPQHF. The CDR3 nucleotides read TGTGCCAGCAGTCGTGGAGGGGTCAATCAGCCCCAGCATTTT.